Shown below are 21 T cell receptor beta chains from a single sample sequenced in a study of cytomegalovirus exposure and HLA in healthy donors. PCR primers comprised 60 Vbeta and 13 Jbeta primers. Data came from immunoSEQ multiplex PCR; TCRdb stores just in-frame clones and leaves some out. This table has approximately 100,000 clones, about 81% appearing once. The sequencing input was PBMCs. The source is a man aged 40-55 years in good health and CMV-seronegative.

This clone was seen only once. The chain uses TRBV9 and TRBJ2-7; D might be TRBD2 (6 bases). Between the trimmed V and J ends, which lost 2 bases and 4 bases, there was a span of 16 bases. The germline V gene has CDR1 SGDLS and CDR2 YYNGEE. CDR3 size: 15 residues. CDR3 amino acids: CASSVSGDTEYEQYF. The CDR3, as DNA: TGTGCCAGCAGCGTTTCGGGGGATACGGAATACGAGCAGTACTTC.

CDR3 region: CASSTRSGLASYEQYF. CDR3 nucleotide sequence: TGTGCCAGCAGCACCCGATCGGGACTAGCGTCGTACGAGCAGTACTTC. The rearrangement links TRBV21-1 to TRBJ2-7; the table's TRBD2 call for D was not verified on the DNA. TRBV21-1 is annotated as a pseudogene. The CDR3 covers 16 residues.

The V and J genes are TRBV7-9 and TRBJ2-2; 8 nucleotides line up with TRBD2. V dropped 3 bases and J dropped 0; count of bases not matched to a gene: 9. The CDR3 has 18 residues. Per germline, CDR1 SEHNR and CDR2 FQNEAQ (reference sequence). CDR3 in amino acids: CASSLPGGARSNTGELFF. The CDR3 region has the DNA TGTGCCAGCAGCTTGCCCGGGGGGGCACGATCGAACACCGGGGAGCTGTTTTTT.

The J gene is TRBJ1-1, the V gene TRBV5-1; D is possibly TRBD1 (6 bases). Trimming took 0 bases from V and 0 from J, leaving 9 bases between them. The CDR3 contains 15 residues. Germline V gene data show CDR1 as SGHRS and CDR2 as YFSETQ. The CDR3 bases are TGCGCCAGCAGCTTGGTAGGACAGTTGAACACTGAAGCTTTCTTT. Its protein product is CASSLVGQLNTEAFF.

This sequence joins TRBV4-1 and TRBJ2-2; D might be TRBD1 (5 bases). This CDR3 is built from 15 residues. Trimming stripped 5 bases from V and 6 bases from J, with 16 bases between. The germline gives CDR1 MGHRA, CDR2 YSYEKL. CDR3 region: CASSFHIGVPGELFF. The CDR3 bases are TGCGCCAGCAGCTTCCATATAGGGGTCCCCGGGGAGCTGTTTTTT.

This clone was detected once. The gene calls are TRBV5-1 and TRBJ2-1; no reliable D call. CDR3 size: 13 residues. Looked up from germline, CDR1 is SGHRS and CDR2 is YFSETQ. V was pared by 0 bases and J by 7 bases, with 8 bases between. CDR3 protein: CASSLDSSNEQFF. In DNA form, the CDR3 reads TGCGCCAGCAGCTTGGACAGCTCGAATGAGCAGTTCTTC.

This clone has just one count. This chain uses TRBV2 with TRBJ1-1; D gene uncertain. The V gene's germline CDR1 is SNHLY and CDR2 FYNNEI. V was pared by 7 bases and J by 1 base, with 13 bases between. The CDR3 spans 14 residues. The CDR3 protein is CASNRLRGNTEAFF. CDR3 sequence (DNA): TGTGCCAGCAACCGCCTGCGGGGGAACACTGAAGCTTTCTTT.

The chain joins TRBV18 to TRBJ1-1; D is possibly TRBD1 (6 bases). This CDR3 has 16 amino acids. Trimming shortened V by 4 bases and J by 0 bases, and 15 bases separated the two germline ends. CDR1 is KGHSH, CDR2 LQKENI, per germline. CDR3 loop: CASSRNGQSMNTEAFF. DNA of the CDR3: TGTGCCAGCTCACGAAATGGACAGAGCATGAACACTGAAGCTTTCTTT.

DNA for the CDR3: TGTGCCATCAGTCCCCCGGGACAGAACTATGGCTACACCTTC. Translating it yields CAISPPGQNYGYTF. V and J are TRBV10-3 and TRBJ1-2, with 7 bases identical to TRBD1. The ends lost 5 bases at V and 2 bases at J; junction bases unmatched: 5. Germline lookup yields CDR1 ENHRY and CDR2 SYGVKD. The CDR3 contains 14 residues.

The V call is TRBV7-2, the J call TRBJ2-3; D is unresolved. The length of the CDR3 is 12 residues. V lost 4 bases, J lost 5 bases, and 7 bases lay in between. Germline CDR1 SGHTA, CDR2 FQGNSA. CDR3 coding DNA: TGTGCCAGCAGCTCCCTTTTAGATACGCAGTATTTT. Amino acids: CASSSLLDTQYF.

This chain connects TRBV7-8 to TRBJ2-7; TRBD2 matches 12 bases. This CDR3 region has 16 residues. Germline V CDR1 and CDR2: SGHVS, FQNEAQ. The J segment lost 0 bases and the V segment lost 8 bases, leaving 8 bases of the junction unmatched. CDR3 DNA sequence: TGTGCCAGCGTACTAGCGGGGGGTCCAAACTCCTACGAGCAGTACTTC. It is translated as CASVLAGGPNSYEQYF.

V gene TRBV10-2 combines with J gene TRBJ1-3; 8 nucleotides agree with TRBD1. The CDR3 runs to 15 residues. V gave up 6 bases and J gave up 7 bases; unmatched junction bases: 11. Per germline, CDR1 WSHSY and CDR2 SAAADI. The CDR3 region has the DNA TGCGCCAGCAGCCTCAACCCAGGGGGCGGGAACACCATATATTTT. Translating gives CASSLNPGGGNTIYF.

This chain joins TRBV7-9 and TRBJ1-5, with D possibly being TRBD1 (6 bases). The CDR3 has 15 residues. Trimming took 5 bases from V and 0 from J, leaving 11 bases between them. CDR1 and CDR2 from the germline V gene are SEHNR and FQNEAQ (reference sequence). The CDR3 bases are TGTGCCAGCAGCCGGACAGCTTCTAGCAATCAGCCCCAGCATTTT. The encoded protein is CASSRTASSNQPQHF.

J is TRBJ1-1 and V is TRBV29-1; D possibly corresponds to TRBD1 (5 bases). V lost 0 bases, J lost 10 bases, and 6 bases lay in between. Germline V gene data show CDR1 as SQVTM and CDR2 as ANQGSEA. This CDR3 has 10 residues. The chain's CDR3 is CSVEEGLAFF. The CDR3 region has the DNA TGCAGCGTTGAAGAGGGGCTAGCTTTCTTT.

The chain combines TRBV7-9 with TRBJ2-1; a weak D match, TRBD2 (6 bases). Germline CDR1 is SEHNR and CDR2 is FQNEAQ (reference sequence). V was trimmed by 2 bases and J by 9 bases, leaving 14 bases between them. The CDR3 spans 14 residues. The CDR3 region has the DNA TGTGCCAGCAGCTTACTCTCCACTAGCAGTGAGCAGTTCTTC. The encoded protein is CASSLLSTSSEQFF.

The rearrangement joins TRBV10-3 to TRBJ2-5; 16 bases map to TRBD2. The CDR3 runs 15 residues. Losses at the gene ends were 8 bases for V and 5 bases for J; bases not matched to a gene: 5. Per the germline V gene, CDR1 is ENHRY and CDR2 is SYGVKD. CDR3 in amino acids: CAIGTSGGDMETQYF. The CDR3 DNA sequence: TGTGCCATCGGGACTAGCGGGGGGGATATGGAGACCCAGTACTTC.

V gene TRBV6-5 combines with J gene TRBJ1-5; D ambiguous. V dropped 5 bases and J dropped 5 bases, with 10 bases sitting between them. The germline CDR1 and CDR2 sequences are MNHEY and SVGAGI. This CDR3 region has 13 residues. CDR3 sequence: CASSEAFDQPQHF. The CDR3 nucleotides are TGTGCCAGCAGTGAAGCCTTTGATCAGCCCCAGCATTTT.

This clone was counted between two and nine times. The gene calls are TRBV6-6 and TRBJ1-1; 8 bases map to TRBD1. With V trimmed by 0 bases and J by 8 bases, 2 bases remained unmatched. The CDR3 loop spans 13 amino acids. In germline, CDR1 is MNHNY, CDR2 SVGAGI (reference sequence). CDR3 region: CASSYSDREEAFF. In nucleotides, the CDR3 is TGTGCCAGCAGTTACTCGGACAGGGAGGAAGCTTTCTTT.

The rearrangement uses TRBV18 and TRBJ1-2; 7 bases align to TRBD1. Losses at the gene ends were 5 bases for V and 4 bases for J; bases not matched to a gene: 4. This CDR3 is built from 13 residues. Germline V gene lookup returns CDR1 KGHSH and CDR2 LQKENI. The CDR3 loop reads CASSETGIYGYTF. CDR3 DNA: TGTGCCAGCTCAGAGACAGGGATCTATGGCTACACCTTC.

The rearrangement joins TRBV5-6 to TRBJ1-2; D might be TRBD1 (6 bases). From germline, CDR1 is SGHDT and CDR2 YYEEEE. The CDR3 has 14 residues. V was pared by 4 bases and J by 4 bases, with 14 bases between. Here the CDR3 reads CASSPDRSLYGYTF. Here the CDR3 DNA reads TGTGCCAGCAGCCCGGACAGATCCCTCTATGGCTACACCTTC.

The chain joins TRBV2 to TRBJ1-4; possibly TRBD1 for D (6 bases). Trimming cost V 4 bases and J 2 bases, with 8 bases left between them. This CDR3 has 14 amino acids. The V gene's germline CDR1 is SNHLY and CDR2 FYNNEI. The CDR3 spells CASSAGVTNEKLFF. The CDR3, as DNA: TGTGCCAGCAGTGCAGGGGTGACTAATGAAAAACTGTTTTTT.